These 29 T cell receptor beta chains were all obtained from the same sample, sequenced in a study of beta chain features in type 1 diabetes. Broader study findings: TCRB CDR3s were moderately but significantly shorter in Type 1 diabetes patients in all four CD4+ subsets.

Their target antigens are unknown. What was sequenced were expressed TCRB transcripts, since all of the isolated RNA had been reverse transcribed. Some clones are missing from TCRdb's copy, which holds only in-frame ones; the method was immunoSEQ multiplex PCR. Here the sample spans over 150,000 clones, about 9.4% being singletons. Sequenced material: central memory CD4+ T cells from blood. The receptors were gathered from a man aged 25-40 years with type 1 diabetes.

This chain connects TRBV2 to TRBJ2-5, with 9 positions matching TRBD1. The CDR3 covers 15 residues. Trimming removed 6 bases from V and 3 bases from J; junction bases left unmatched: 8. CDR1 is SNHLY and CDR2 is FYNNEI in the germline V gene. CDR3: CASSTTQGAEETQYF. The CDR3 nucleotides read TGTGCCAGCAGCACCACACAGGGGGCTGAAGAGACCCAGTACTTC.

CDR3: CASSPYRLAGGPRPYNEQFF. CDR3 sequence (DNA): TGTGCCAGCTCACCTTATAGACTAGCGGGAGGGCCGCGCCCTTACAATGAGCAGTTCTTC. The chain carries TRBV18 and TRBJ2-1; 14 nucleotides agree with TRBD2. The CDR3 runs 20 residues. V shed 3 bases, J shed 4 bases, and the junction held 14 bases outside the gene matches. Germline values: CDR1 KGHSH, CDR2 LQKENI.

This clone was found a few times. This sequence joins TRBV11-1 and TRBJ2-5; 12 nucleotides line up with TRBD2. With V trimmed by 5 bases and J by 4 bases, 8 bases remained unmatched. The germline V gene has CDR1 SGHAT and CDR2 FQDESV (reference sequence). CDR3 length: 16 amino acids. CDR3 loop: CASSRRLAGAGETQYF. Written as DNA, the CDR3 is TGTGCCAGCAGCCGACGACTAGCGGGAGCTGGAGAGACCCAGTACTTC.

The chain couples TRBV7-2 to TRBJ2-7; D gene uncertain. The CDR3 has 15 residues. Germline CDR1 SGHTA, CDR2 FQGNSA. V was pared by 4 bases and J by 0 bases, with 13 bases between. DNA for the CDR3: TGTGCCAGCAGCTCCGCCGTGGGCAGCTCCTACGAGCAGTACTTC. Residues: CASSSAVGSSYEQYF.

In the case of this clone: This specimen includes other DNA sequences encoding the same CDR3. The chain links TRBV11-2 to TRBJ1-3; D is unresolved. Trimming cost V 5 bases and J 6 bases, with 11 bases left between them. Germline lookup yields CDR1 SGHAT and CDR2 FQNNGV. This CDR3 spans 13 amino acids. CDR3 sequence: CASSLSYANTIYF. The CDR3 coding sequence is TGTGCCAGCAGCCTAAGCTATGCAAACACCATATATTTT.

The table lists this clone with a few counts. The V call is TRBV28, the J call TRBJ2-1, with D possibly being TRBD2 (6 bases). Germline assignment: CDR1 MDHEN and CDR2 SYDVKM. V was clipped by 7 bases and J by 6 bases, with 16 bases between them. There are 14 residues in the CDR3. CDR3 amino acids: CASNSGGVFNEQFF. The CDR3 bases are TGTGCCAGCAATTCCGGGGGAGTGTTCAATGAGCAGTTCTTC.

This clone was found a few times. The chain uses TRBV19 and TRBJ1-5; no clear D. From germline, CDR1 is LNHDA and CDR2 SQIVND (reference sequence). This CDR3 contains 13 residues. The V end lost 5 bases, the J end lost 3 bases, and 8 bases lay between the germline ends. CDR3 DNA: TGTGCCAGTAGTCGAACAGTCAATCAGCCCCAGCATTTT. Residues: CASSRTVNQPQHF.

J is TRBJ2-3 and V is TRBV7-2; a weak D match, TRBD2 (6 bases). Trimming removed 2 bases at V and 6 bases at J, with 21 bases between. The CDR3 spans 17 residues. Looked up from germline, CDR1 is SGHTA and CDR2 is FQGNSA. CDR3 residues: CASSLQGGASRGDTQYF. The DNA for the CDR3 is TGTGCCAGCAGCTTACAGGGCGGGGCCTCCCGTGGGGATACGCAGTATTTT.

A remark on this clone: This sample also contains other DNA sequences that code for the same CDR3. This chain joins TRBV28 and TRBJ1-1; 9 bases agree with TRBD1. The germline CDR1 and CDR2 sequences are MDHEN and SYDVKM. The CDR3 has 14 amino acids. The V segment lost 4 bases and the J segment 4 bases; nucleotides outside the gene matches: 4. The CDR3 loop is CASSSGQGGTEAFF. As DNA, the CDR3 is TGTGCCAGCAGTTCGGGACAGGGAGGCACTGAAGCTTTCTTT.

This clone was counted a few times. The chain recombines TRBV6-5 with TRBJ2-4, with 7 bases that match TRBD1. The CDR3 length is 15 residues. Germline V gene lookup returns CDR1 MNHEY and CDR2 SVGAGI. With V trimmed by 0 bases and J by 10 bases, 9 bases remained unmatched. CDR3 region: CASSYSRTGDTIQYF. The DNA for the CDR3 is TGTGCCAGCAGTTACTCGAGAACAGGGGACACTATTCAGTACTTC.

This clone has more than one count but fewer than ten. This sequence joins TRBV5-4 and TRBJ2-5, with D possibly TRBD1 on 6 matching bases. Germline V gives CDR1 SGHNT, CDR2 YYREEE (reference sequence). This CDR3 contains 14 residues. V lost 4 bases to trimming and J lost 2 bases, with 12 bases between them. The DNA for the CDR3 is TGTGCCAGCAGCACCGGACAGACTCAAGAGACCCAGTACTTC. It translates to CASSTGQTQETQYF.

The sample holds many counts of this clone. This chain joins TRBV19 and TRBJ1-1, with a weak D call TRBD1 (6 bases). The CDR3 covers 13 residues. The V and J ends lost 6 bases and 4 bases respectively, with 12 bases between them. CDR1 is LNHDA, CDR2 SQIVND, per germline (reference sequence). This CDR3 reads CASRDRRGTEAFF. The CDR3 nucleotides read TGTGCCAGTAGGGACAGACGTGGCACTGAAGCTTTCTTT.

The chain recombines TRBV10-3 with TRBJ2-7, with 12 nucleotides matching TRBD2. There are 15 residues in the CDR3. Germline V lookup: CDR1 ENHRY, CDR2 SYGVKD. The V gene end was trimmed by 2 bases and the J gene end by 2 bases; junction bases not matched to a gene: 1. This CDR3 is CAISEGLAGTYEQYF. Written as DNA, the CDR3 is TGTGCCATCAGTGAGGGACTAGCGGGGACCTACGAGCAGTACTTC.

This clone was observed a few times. J is TRBJ2-5 and V is TRBV9, with 9 bases aligning to TRBD2. Per germline, CDR1 SGDLS and CDR2 YYNGEE. V lost 0 bases to trimming and J lost 4 bases; unmatched junction nucleotides: 13. The CDR3 extends over 18 amino acids. CDR3: CASSVGGSGSPGGETQYF. The CDR3 DNA is TGTGCCAGCAGCGTAGGAGGTAGCGGGAGTCCTGGGGGAGAGACCCAGTACTTC.

On this clone: The sample contains more than one DNA sequence encoding this CDR3. This chain connects TRBV6-6 to TRBJ2-5, with D perhaps matching TRBD1 (5 bases). V dropped 2 bases and J dropped 4 bases, with 8 bases sitting between them. Germline CDR1 reads MNHNY; CDR2 reads SVGAGI (reference sequence). This CDR3 is 13 amino acids long. The CDR3 DNA is TGTGCCAGCAGTTACCAGGGTGGAGAGACCCAGTACTTC. It encodes CASSYQGGETQYF.

The chain couples TRBV2 to TRBJ2-7; 9 bases match TRBD2. This CDR3 is 16 amino acids long. Trimming cost V 3 bases and J 5 bases; bases outside gene matches: 11. CDR1 SNHLY and CDR2 FYNNEI come from the germline V gene. The CDR3 DNA sequence: TGTGCCAGCAGTGATGCGGTAGTAGCGGGAGAAGACGAGCAGTACTTC. Its translation: CASSDAVVAGEDEQYF.

This clone has a handful of counts. The V call is TRBV9, the J call TRBJ2-5; D is perhaps TRBD1 (5 bases). In germline, CDR1 is SGDLS, CDR2 YYNGEE. Deletions cut 0 bases from V and 7 bases from J, with 16 bases between. CDR3 length: 15 residues. CDR3 in DNA: TGTGCCAGCAGCGTAGATCGTGGCAGGGATGGGACCCAGTACTTC. This translates into CASSVDRGRDGTQYF.

The chain joins TRBV5-1 to TRBJ2-5; 7 nucleotides line up with TRBD1. V lost 3 bases and J lost 5; bases outside the gene matches: 10. From germline, CDR1 is SGHRS and CDR2 YFSETQ. The CDR3 is made up of 15 amino acids. The CDR3 bases are TGCGCCAGCAGCTACACCGGGACAGTGAGCGAGACCCAGTACTTC. As protein: CASSYTGTVSETQYF.

The chain joins TRBV28 to TRBJ2-7; perhaps TRBD1 as D (6 bases). The CDR3 runs to 14 residues. Trimming left V 2 bases short and J 4 bases short, with 12 bases between. Germline V gene sequence: CDR1 MDHEN, CDR2 SYDVKM. The CDR3 DNA reads as TGTGCCAGCAGTTTAGCGTGGCAGGGGTACGAGCAGTACTTC. Its translation: CASSLAWQGYEQYF.

This clone occurred a few times. The V gene is TRBV5-1, the J gene TRBJ2-3, with D maybe TRBD2 (6 bases). Germline-derived CDR1 and CDR2 are SGHRS and YFSETQ. The CDR3 runs to 15 residues. V was pared by 4 bases and J by 3 bases, with 15 bases between. The CDR3 spells CASSQSGLLTDTQYF. The CDR3 DNA follows: TGCGCCAGCAGCCAATCGGGACTCCTAACAGATACGCAGTATTTT.

This clone has just a few counts. The genes are TRBV7-3 and TRBJ1-1; D unresolved. Germline values: CDR1 SGHTA, CDR2 FQGTGA. The CDR3 runs 13 residues. Trimming stripped 5 bases from V and 4 bases from J, with 11 bases between. The CDR3 protein is CASSPRTLTEAFF. Here the CDR3 DNA reads TGTGCCAGCAGCCCACGGACTCTCACTGAAGCTTTCTTT.

The gene calls are TRBV30 and TRBJ1-4; no clear D gene. CDR1 is GTSNPN, CDR2 SVGIG, per germline (reference sequence). The V gene lost 4 bases and the J gene lost 10 bases, with 13 bases spanning the gap. The length of the CDR3 is 12 residues. The CDR3 DNA sequence: TGTGCCTGGACGGCCCGAGAGGGAAAACTGTTTTTT. Its translation: CAWTAREGKLFF.

There are a few counts of this clone. The chain uses TRBV5-1 and TRBJ2-5; 16 bases map to TRBD2. This CDR3 is built from 18 residues. The germline V gene has CDR1 SGHRS and CDR2 YFSETQ. Trimming at V came to 4 bases and at J to 3 bases, leaving 9 bases not matched to a gene. The CDR3 spells CASSPGLAGGPLKETQYF. The CDR3 DNA reads as TGCGCCAGCAGCCCGGGACTAGCGGGAGGGCCTCTCAAAGAGACCCAGTACTTC. The full variable domain, with the rest looked up from reference TRBV5-1 and TRBJ2-5, is KAGVTQTPRYLIKTRGQQVTLSCSPISGHRSVSWYQQTPGQGLQFLFEYFSETQRNKGNFPGRFSGRQFSNSRSEMNVSTLELGDSALYLCASSPGLAGGPLKETQYFGPGTRLLVL.

The chain is built from TRBV29-1 and TRBJ1-1; 12 bases match TRBD1. Germline V lookup: CDR1 SQVTM, CDR2 ANQGSEA. The CDR3 is 16 residues long. V was clipped by 6 bases and J by 4 bases; unmatched bases: 12. In DNA, the CDR3 is TGCAGCGTATGGGACAGGGGGCGCGTAGGGGCCACTGAAGCTTTCTTT. Its protein is CSVWDRGRVGATEAFF.

This clone has just a few counts. The genes are TRBV27 and TRBJ2-1, with 7 bases lining up with TRBD2. J gave up 4 bases and V 2 bases, and 5 bases lay outside the gene matches. Germline CDR1 and CDR2: MNHEY and SMNVEV (reference sequence). CDR3 length: 15 amino acids. The CDR3 is CASSLKAGTYNEQFF. In nucleotides, the CDR3 is TGTGCCAGCAGTTTAAAAGCGGGAACATACAATGAGCAGTTCTTC.

V is TRBV5-1 and J is TRBJ2-5; 7 positions agree with TRBD2. Germline CDR1 is SGHRS and CDR2 is YFSETQ. V shed 0 bases and J 4 bases; nucleotides not matched to a gene: 6. This CDR3 is 15 amino acids long. CDR3 nucleotide sequence: TGCGCCAGCAGCTTGGGACCCAGGGAGGGAGAGACCCAGTACTTC. Encoded protein: CASSLGPREGETQYF.

The chain is built from TRBV28 and TRBJ2-7; 10 bases match TRBD1. The trim removed 1 base at V and 6 bases at J, leaving 15 bases unmatched. Germline V lookup: CDR1 MDHEN, CDR2 SYDVKM. There are 18 residues in the CDR3. CDR3 amino acids: CASSLSPRGQGFLSEQYF. The CDR3 DNA reads as TGTGCCAGCAGTTTATCTCCCCGGGGACAGGGGTTTTTAAGCGAGCAGTACTTC.

This clone showed up just a few times. The chain has TRBV2 and TRBJ1-5, with 8 bases lining up with TRBD1. V was clipped by 6 bases and J by 5 bases; unmatched bases: 3. This CDR3 comprises 13 residues. CDR1 and CDR2 from the germline V gene are SNHLY and FYNNEI. The CDR3 reads CASRSGGYQPQHF. The DNA of the CDR3 is TGTGCCAGCAGGTCAGGGGGCTATCAGCCCCAGCATTTT. Full variable domain (outside the CDR3, taken from reference TRBV2 and TRBJ1-5): EPEVTQTPSHQVTQMGQEVILRCVPISNHLYFYWYRQILGQKVEFLVSFYNNEISEKSEIFDDQFSVERPDGSNFTLKIRSTKLEDSAMYFCASRSGGYQPQHFGDGTRLSIL.

This clone was detected a few times. This chain links TRBV7-2 with TRBJ2-3; 10 nucleotides align to TRBD2. CDR1 SGHTA and CDR2 FQGNSA come from the germline V gene. V lost 5 bases, J lost 2 bases, and 7 bases stayed unmatched. This CDR3 spans 16 amino acids. The CDR3 is CASSQIAGGVTDTQYF. The CDR3 DNA reads as TGTGCCAGCAGCCAAATAGCGGGAGGAGTCACAGATACGCAGTATTTT.